This T cell receptor (beta chain) was captured in a study of T cell repertoires in cytomegalovirus infection (dated by TCRdb to about 2019). Concerning the study at large: The peptide stimulations were aimed at well-studied HLA-B-restricted epitopes as well as recently identified HLA-C-restricted CMV epitopes, whose presentation resists viral immunomodulation. Donor HLA type was relevant to the analysis, as public TCR beta signatures indicated carriage of CMV infection together with the matching HLA type. Results and caveats for the whole study, not just this receptor: In the ex vivo response, HLA-C-restricted CMV-specific TCR beta clonotypes were dominant, and in two of eight donors the single most frequent clonotype came from this HLA-C-restricted group. Cumulative frequency of public TCR beta family members discriminated carriers of CMV infection plus the relevant HLA type in this cohort and an independent approximately 370-donor cohort.

Read against the paper, the sample's treatment or condition label means: in vitro stimulation with specific CMV peptide epitopes to enrich CMV-specific T cells. The cysteine opens and the phenylalanine closes a CDR3 of 18 amino acids. Only the CDR3 DNA stays, 54 bases, in frame from base 1. V lost 5 bases and J lost 4 bases, and the count of bases not matched to a germline gene is 17. The germline V gene (reference sequence) sets CDR1 to LNHDA and CDR2 to SQIVND. This clonotype was seen many times. This receptor's antigen is unknown. Base qualities are not at hand, and no much larger clone is one base apart. Reads for this sample came from an Illumina HiSeq 1500. Through fastp at Q25 and MiXCR, TCRdb rebuilt clones from the public reads, retaining in-frame beta chains. Every entry covers one CDR3 protein and lists the most common genes and DNA from its rows. Recorded for this sample are roughly 310,000 distinct CDR3 sequences; around 29% of them occurred a single time. The top ten constitute about 20% of the sample.

The sequenced sample was cultured PBMCs, obtained from culture after CMV antigen stimulation. The TCR comes from a human donor in good health (CMV status not recorded). Some clones in this sample may be carry-over from other donors' samples. Recombination joined TRBV19 with TRBJ1-1; 9 central bases correspond to TRBD1. The CDR3 region reads CASSVTGQGNKVSTEAFF. DNA sequence: TGTGCCAGTAGTGTCACGGGACAGGGCAACAAAGTGAGCACTGAAGCTTTCTTT.